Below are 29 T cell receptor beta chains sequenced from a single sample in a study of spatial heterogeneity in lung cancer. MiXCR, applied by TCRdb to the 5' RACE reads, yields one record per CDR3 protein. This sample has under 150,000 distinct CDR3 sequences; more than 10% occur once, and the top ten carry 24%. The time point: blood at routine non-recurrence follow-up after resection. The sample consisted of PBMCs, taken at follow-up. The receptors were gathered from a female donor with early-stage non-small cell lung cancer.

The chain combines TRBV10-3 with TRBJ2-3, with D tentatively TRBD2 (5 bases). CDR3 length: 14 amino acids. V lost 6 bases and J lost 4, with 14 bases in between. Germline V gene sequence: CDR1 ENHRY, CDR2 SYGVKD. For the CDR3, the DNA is TGTGCCATCAGGGACGGGATTAGGGCAGATACGCAGTATTTT. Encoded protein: CAIRDGIRADTQYF.

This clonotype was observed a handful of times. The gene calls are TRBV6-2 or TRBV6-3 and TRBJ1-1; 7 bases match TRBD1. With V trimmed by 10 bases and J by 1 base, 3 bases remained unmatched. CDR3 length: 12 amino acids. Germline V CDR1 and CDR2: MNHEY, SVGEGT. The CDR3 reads CATRTGNTEAFF. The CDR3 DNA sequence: TGTGCCACCCGGACAGGGAACACTGAAGCTTTCTTT.

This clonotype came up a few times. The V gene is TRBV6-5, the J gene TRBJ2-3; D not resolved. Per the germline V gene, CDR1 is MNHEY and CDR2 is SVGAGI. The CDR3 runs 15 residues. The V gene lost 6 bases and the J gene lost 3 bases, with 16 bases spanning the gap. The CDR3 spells CASSRVALSTDTQYF. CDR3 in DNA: TGTGCCAGCAGCCGCGTGGCGCTCTCGACAGATACGCAGTATTTT.

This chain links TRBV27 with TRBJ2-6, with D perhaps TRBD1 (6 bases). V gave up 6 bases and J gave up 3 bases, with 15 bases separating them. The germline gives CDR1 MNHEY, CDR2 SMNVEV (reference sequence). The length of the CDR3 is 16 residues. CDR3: CASRRGGMGGANVLTF. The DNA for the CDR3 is TGTGCCAGCAGGCGAGGGGGTATGGGTGGGGCCAACGTCCTGACTTTC. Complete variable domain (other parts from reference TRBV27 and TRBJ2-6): EAQVTQNPRYLITVTGKKLTVTCSQNMNHEYMSWYRQDPGLGLRQIYYSMNVEVTDKGDVPEGYKVSRKEKRNFPLILESPSPNQTSLYFCASRRGGMGGANVLTFGAGSRLTVL.

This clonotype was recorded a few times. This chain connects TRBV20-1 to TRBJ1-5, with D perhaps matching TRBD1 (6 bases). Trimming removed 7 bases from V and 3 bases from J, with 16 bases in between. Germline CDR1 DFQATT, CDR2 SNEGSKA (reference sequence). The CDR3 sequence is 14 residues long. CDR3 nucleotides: TGCAGTGTCGTGGGGGCGAGCATCAATCAGCCCCAGCATTTT. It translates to CSVVGASINQPQHF.

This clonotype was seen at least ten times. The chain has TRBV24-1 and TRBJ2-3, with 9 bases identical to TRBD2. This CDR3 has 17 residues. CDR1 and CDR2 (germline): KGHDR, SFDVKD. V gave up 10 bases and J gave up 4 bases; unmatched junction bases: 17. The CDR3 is CATGRSLGGREPDTQYF. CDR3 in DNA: TGTGCCACAGGGCGGAGCTTAGGCGGGAGGGAACCAGATACGCAGTATTTT.

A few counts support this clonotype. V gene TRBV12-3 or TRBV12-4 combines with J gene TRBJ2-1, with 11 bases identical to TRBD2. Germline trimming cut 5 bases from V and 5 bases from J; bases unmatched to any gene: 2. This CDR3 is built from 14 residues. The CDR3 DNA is TGTGCCAGCAGTGCGACTAGCGGGAACAATGAGCAGTTCTTC. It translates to CASSATSGNNEQFF.

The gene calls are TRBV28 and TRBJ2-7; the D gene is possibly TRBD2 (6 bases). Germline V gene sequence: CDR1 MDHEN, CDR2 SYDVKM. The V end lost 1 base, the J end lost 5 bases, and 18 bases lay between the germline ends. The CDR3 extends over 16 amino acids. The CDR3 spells CASSLFKLGEDDEQYF. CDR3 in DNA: TGTGCCAGCAGTTTATTCAAACTCGGGGAGGACGACGAGCAGTACTTC.

CDR3 region: CATSDRLQLTDTQYF. The CDR3 coding sequence is TGTGCCACCAGTGACCGACTTCAACTCACAGATACGCAGTATTTT. The V call is TRBV24-1, the J call TRBJ2-3; D not resolved. V lost 4 bases to trimming and J lost 2 bases, with 12 bases between them. The CDR3 spans 15 residues. Looked up from germline, CDR1 is KGHDR and CDR2 is SFDVKD.

The CDR3 loop is CASLHTGINEKLFF. CDR3 DNA: TGTGCCAGCCTTCACACAGGGATTAATGAAAAACTGTTTTTT. J is TRBJ1-4 and V is TRBV12-3 or TRBV12-4; tentative D call: TRBD1 (6 bases). The V and J ends lost 8 bases and 4 bases respectively, with 14 bases between them. The length of the CDR3 is 14 residues.

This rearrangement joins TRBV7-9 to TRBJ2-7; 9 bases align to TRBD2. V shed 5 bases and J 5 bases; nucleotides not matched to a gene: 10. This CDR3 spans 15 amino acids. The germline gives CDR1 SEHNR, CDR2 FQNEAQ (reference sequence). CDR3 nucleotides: TGTGCCAGCAGCCCAAAGTTGCGGGAGGGTAACGAGCAGTACTTC. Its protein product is CASSPKLREGNEQYF.

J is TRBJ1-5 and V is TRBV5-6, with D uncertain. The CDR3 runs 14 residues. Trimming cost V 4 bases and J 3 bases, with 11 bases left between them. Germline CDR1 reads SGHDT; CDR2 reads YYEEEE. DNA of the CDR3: TGTGCCAGCAGCCGTGGGCTCAACAATCAGCCCCAGCATTTT. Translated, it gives CASSRGLNNQPQHF.

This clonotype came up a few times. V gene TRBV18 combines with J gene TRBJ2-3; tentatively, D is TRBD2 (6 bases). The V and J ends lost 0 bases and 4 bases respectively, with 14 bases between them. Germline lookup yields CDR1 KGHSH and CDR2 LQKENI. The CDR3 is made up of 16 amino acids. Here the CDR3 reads CASSPPGLQKADTQYF. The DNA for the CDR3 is TGTGCCAGCTCACCACCGGGACTCCAAAAGGCAGATACGCAGTATTTT.

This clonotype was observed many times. The CDR3 sequence is CSSKDTEAFF. DNA of the CDR3: TGCAGCTCCAAGGACACTGAAGCTTTCTTT. V usage is TRBV29-1 and J usage is TRBJ1-1; D ambiguous. From germline, CDR1 is SQVTM and CDR2 ANQGSEA. This CDR3 has 10 amino acids. Trimming removed 8 bases at V and 3 bases at J, with 7 bases between.

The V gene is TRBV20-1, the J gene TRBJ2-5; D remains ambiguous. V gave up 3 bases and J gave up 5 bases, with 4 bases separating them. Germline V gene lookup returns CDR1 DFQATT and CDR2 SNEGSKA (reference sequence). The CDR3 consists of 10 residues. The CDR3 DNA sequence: TGCAGTGCTAGCAAGGAGACCCAGTACTTC. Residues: CSASKETQYF.

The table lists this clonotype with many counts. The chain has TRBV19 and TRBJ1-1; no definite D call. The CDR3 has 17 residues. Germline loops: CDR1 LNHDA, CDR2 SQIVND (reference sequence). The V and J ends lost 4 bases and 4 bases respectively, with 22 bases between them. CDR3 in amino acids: CASSSLGRQIIGTEAFF. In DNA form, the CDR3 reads TGTGCCAGTAGTAGCCTTGGACGGCAGATTATCGGCACTGAAGCTTTCTTT.

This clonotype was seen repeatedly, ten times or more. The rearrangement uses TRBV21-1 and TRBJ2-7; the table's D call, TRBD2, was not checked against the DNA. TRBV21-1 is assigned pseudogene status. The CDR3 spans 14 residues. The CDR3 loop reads CASSKLGTIPPQYV. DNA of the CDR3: TGTGCCAGCAGCAAGTTGGGGACTATCCCTCCGCAGTACGTC.

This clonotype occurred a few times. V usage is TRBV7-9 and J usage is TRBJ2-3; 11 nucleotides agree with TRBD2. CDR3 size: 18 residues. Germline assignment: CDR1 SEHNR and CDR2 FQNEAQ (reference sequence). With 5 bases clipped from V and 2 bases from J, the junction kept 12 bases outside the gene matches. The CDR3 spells CASSPRRASGGNTDTQYF. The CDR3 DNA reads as TGTGCCAGCAGCCCCAGGCGGGCTAGCGGGGGGAACACAGATACGCAGTATTTT.

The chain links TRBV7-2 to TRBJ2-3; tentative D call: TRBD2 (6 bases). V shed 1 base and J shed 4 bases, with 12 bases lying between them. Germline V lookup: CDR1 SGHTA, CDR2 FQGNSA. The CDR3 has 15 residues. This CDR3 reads CASSLGLVRPDTQYF. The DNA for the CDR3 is TGTGCCAGCAGCTTAGGACTAGTTCGACCAGATACGCAGTATTTT.

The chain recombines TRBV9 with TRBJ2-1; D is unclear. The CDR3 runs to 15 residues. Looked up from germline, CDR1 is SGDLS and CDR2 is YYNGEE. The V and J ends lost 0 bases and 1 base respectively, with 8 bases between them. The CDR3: CASSVGRGSYNEQFF. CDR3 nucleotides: TGTGCCAGCAGCGTAGGTAGAGGATCCTACAATGAGCAGTTCTTC.

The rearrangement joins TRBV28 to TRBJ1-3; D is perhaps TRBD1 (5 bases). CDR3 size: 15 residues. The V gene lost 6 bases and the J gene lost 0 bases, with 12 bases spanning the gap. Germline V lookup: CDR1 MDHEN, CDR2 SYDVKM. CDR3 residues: CASRRAGTSGNTIYF. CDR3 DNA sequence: TGTGCCAGCAGACGAGCAGGGACCTCTGGAAACACCATATATTTT.

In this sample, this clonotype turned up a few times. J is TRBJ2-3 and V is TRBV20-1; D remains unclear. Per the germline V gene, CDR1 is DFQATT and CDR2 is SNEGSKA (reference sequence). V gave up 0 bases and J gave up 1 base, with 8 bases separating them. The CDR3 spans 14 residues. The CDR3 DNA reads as TGCAGTGCTAGAGATGGGGTGGGCACAGATACGCAGTATTTT. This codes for CSARDGVGTDTQYF.

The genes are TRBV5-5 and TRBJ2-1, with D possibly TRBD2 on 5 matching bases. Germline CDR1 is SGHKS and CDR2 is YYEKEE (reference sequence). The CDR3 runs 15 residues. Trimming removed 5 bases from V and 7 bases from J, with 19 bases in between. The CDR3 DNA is TGTGCCAGCAGATCAAGCGGAGCCCAATTTAATGAGCAGTTCTTC. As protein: CASRSSGAQFNEQFF.

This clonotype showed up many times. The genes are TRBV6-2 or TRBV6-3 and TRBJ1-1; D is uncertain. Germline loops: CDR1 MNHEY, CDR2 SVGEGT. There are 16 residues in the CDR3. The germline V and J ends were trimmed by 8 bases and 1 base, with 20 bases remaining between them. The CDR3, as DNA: TGTGCCAGCCATTCCACAAGGTTATTAAGGAACACTGAAGCTTTCTTT. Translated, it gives CASHSTRLLRNTEAFF.

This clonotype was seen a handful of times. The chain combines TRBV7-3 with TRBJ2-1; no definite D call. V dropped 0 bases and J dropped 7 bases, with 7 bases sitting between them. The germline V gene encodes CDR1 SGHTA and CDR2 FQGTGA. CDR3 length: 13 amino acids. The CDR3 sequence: CASSLTVGNEQFF. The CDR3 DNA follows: TGTGCCAGCAGCTTAACCGTGGGGAATGAGCAGTTCTTC. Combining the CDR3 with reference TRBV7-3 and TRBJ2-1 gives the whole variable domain GAGVSQTPSNKVTEKGKYVELRCDPISGHTALYWYRQSLGQGPEFLIYFQGTGAADDSGLPNDRFFAVRPEGSVSTLKIQRTERGDSAVYLCASSLTVGNEQFFGPGTRLTVL.

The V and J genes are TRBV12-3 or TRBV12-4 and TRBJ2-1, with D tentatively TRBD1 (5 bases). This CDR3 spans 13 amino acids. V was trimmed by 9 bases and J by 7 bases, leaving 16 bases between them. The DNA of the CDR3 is TGTGCCAGTAGCAGGGTAAATTGGAATGAGCAGTTCTTC. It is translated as CASSRVNWNEQFF.

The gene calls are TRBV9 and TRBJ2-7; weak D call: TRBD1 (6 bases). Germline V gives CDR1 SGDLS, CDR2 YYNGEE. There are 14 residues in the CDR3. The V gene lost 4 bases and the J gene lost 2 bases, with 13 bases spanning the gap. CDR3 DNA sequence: TGTGCCAGCAGCCCCCCTACAGGGACCTACGAGCAGTACTTC. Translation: CASSPPTGTYEQYF. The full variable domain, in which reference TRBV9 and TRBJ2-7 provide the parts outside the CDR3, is DSGVTQTPKHLITATGQRVTLRCSPRSGDLSVYWYQQSLDQGLQFLIQYYNGEERAKGNILERFSAQQFPDLHSELNLSSLELGDSALYFCASSPPTGTYEQYFGPGTRLTVT.

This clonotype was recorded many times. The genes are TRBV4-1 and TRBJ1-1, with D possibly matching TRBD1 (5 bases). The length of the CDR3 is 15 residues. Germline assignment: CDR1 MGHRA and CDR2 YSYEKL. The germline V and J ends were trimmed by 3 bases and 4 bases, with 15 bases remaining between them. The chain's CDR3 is CASSQTPAGLTEAFF. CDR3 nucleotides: TGCGCCAGCAGCCAGACCCCGGCAGGGCTCACTGAAGCTTTCTTT.

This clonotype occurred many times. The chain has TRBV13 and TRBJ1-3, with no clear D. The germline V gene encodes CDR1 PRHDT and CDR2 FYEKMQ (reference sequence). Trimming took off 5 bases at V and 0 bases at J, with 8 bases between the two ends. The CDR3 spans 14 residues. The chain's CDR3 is CASSRTYSGNTIYF. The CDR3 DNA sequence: TGTGCCAGCAGCCGCACGTACTCTGGAAACACCATATATTTT.